Here is one TCR beta chain with its context. Antigen unknown. Germline loops: CDR1 SGDLS, CDR2 YYNGEE. V shed 3 bases and J shed 1 base, with 11 bases lying between them. The CDR3 contains 15 residues. 60 Vbeta and 13 Jbeta primers were used in PCR. Clones were sequenced by immunoSEQ multiplex PCR, and TCRdb holds only the in-frame ones, with some missing. The repertoire has under 200,000 clones, roughly 85% of them found once; the top ten carry roughly 2%. The source of the sample is a study of cytomegalovirus exposure and HLA in healthy donors. Notes on the study in general: V segments that were indistinguishable, TRBV6-2 and TRBV6-3 among them, were omitted from analysis.

This receptor was taken from a middle-aged man in good health and CMV-seronegative. Input material: PBMCs. V and J are TRBV9 and TRBJ2-1, with D possibly being TRBD2 (5 bases). DNA for the CDR3: TGTGCCAGCAGCGCCAGGACTGTTTCCTACAATGAGCAGTTCTTC. It translates to CASSARTVSYNEQFF.